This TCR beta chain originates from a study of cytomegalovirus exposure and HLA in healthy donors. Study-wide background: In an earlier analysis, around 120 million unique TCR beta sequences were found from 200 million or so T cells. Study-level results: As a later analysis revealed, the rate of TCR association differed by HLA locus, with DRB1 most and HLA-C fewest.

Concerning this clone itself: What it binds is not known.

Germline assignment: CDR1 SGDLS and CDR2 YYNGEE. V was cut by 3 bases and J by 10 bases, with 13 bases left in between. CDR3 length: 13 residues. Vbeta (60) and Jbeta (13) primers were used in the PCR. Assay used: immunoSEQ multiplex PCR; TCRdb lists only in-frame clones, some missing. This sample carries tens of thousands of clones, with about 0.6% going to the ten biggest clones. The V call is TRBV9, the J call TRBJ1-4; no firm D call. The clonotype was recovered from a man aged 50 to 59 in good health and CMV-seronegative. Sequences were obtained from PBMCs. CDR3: CASSAPEGVKLFF. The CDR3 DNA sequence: TGTGCCAGCAGCGCTCCAGAGGGCGTAAAACTGTTTTTT.